The 31 T cell receptor beta chains below all came from one sample that was sequenced in a study of lymphopenia after photon versus proton radiotherapy (dated by TCRdb to the late 2010s). Library preparation used the immunoSEQ multiplex PCR assay. The source is immuneACCESS, and TCRdb retained only in-frame sequences with V and J called. Part of the clones is not carried over; for the studies checked, unresolved V genes explain less than half of this, and the remainder is unexplained. The sample profile shows some 30,000 clones; 80% to 90% of them were found once. The ten biggest clones cover less than 8.5% of the sample. Sequencing was performed on peripheral blood, taken from a patient treated with proton-based radiotherapy. Receptors originate from a woman in her 70s with pancreatic cancer. Some clones in this sample may be carry-over from other donors' samples.

The V call is TRBV27, the J call TRBJ1-5; no clear D gene. In germline, CDR1 is MNHEY, CDR2 SMNVEV (reference sequence). The CDR3 is 14 residues long. The ends were cut back, 4 bases at V and 1 base at J, with 8 bases in the middle. This CDR3 reads CASSYKPSNQPQHF. Written as DNA, the CDR3 is TGTGCCAGCAGTTATAAACCCAGCAATCAGCCCCAGCATTTT.

V and J are TRBV9 and TRBJ2-3; 9 bases match TRBD2. Germline V gene data show CDR1 as SGDLS and CDR2 as YYNGEE. The V gene end was trimmed by 2 bases and the J gene end by 0 bases; junction bases not matched to a gene: 4. The CDR3 is 16 residues long. CDR3 sequence: CASSVGTSGSTDTQYF. The CDR3 nucleotides read TGTGCCAGCAGCGTGGGTACTAGCGGGAGCACAGATACGCAGTATTTT.

CDR3 sequence: CASTSTDTQYF. CDR3 in DNA: TGTGCCAGCACCTCGACAGATACGCAGTATTTT. The gene calls are TRBV7-2 and TRBJ2-3; D is uncertain. The ends were cut back, 7 bases at V and 3 bases at J, with 5 bases in the middle. Germline CDR1 SGHTA, CDR2 FQGNSA. This CDR3 is 11 amino acids long.

V usage is TRBV19 and J usage is TRBJ2-6; 9 positions match TRBD1. CDR3 length equals 20 residues. Germline CDR1 LNHDA, CDR2 SQIVND (reference sequence). V lost 6 bases to trimming and J lost 0 bases; unmatched junction nucleotides: 15. CDR3 DNA: TGTGCCAGTAGCAACTCCATGGGACAGGGAAAAGGCTCTGGGGCCAACGTCCTGACTTTC. This translates into CASSNSMGQGKGSGANVLTF.

This clone was detected only once. The rearrangement links TRBV6-1 to TRBJ2-3, with D tentatively TRBD1 or TRBD2 (5 bases each). Germline V gives CDR1 MNHNS, CDR2 SASEGT. The V and J ends lost 4 bases and 11 bases respectively, with 16 bases between them. This CDR3 is 13 amino acids long. CDR3 bases: TGTGCCAGCAGTGGACAAACGCTTGGGGGGCAGTATTTT. This codes for CASSGQTLGGQYF.

This chain connects TRBV19 to TRBJ2-1; D might be TRBD2 (6 bases). Germline CDR1 LNHDA, CDR2 SQIVND (reference sequence). The CDR3 length is 16 residues. The V end lost 7 bases, the J end lost 6 bases, and 22 bases lay between the germline ends. This chain's CDR3 is CASNERVRRGSNEQFF. The DNA for the CDR3 is TGTGCCAGTAACGAGCGGGTACGGAGGGGTTCCAATGAGCAGTTCTTC.

This clone has just one count. The gene calls are TRBV11-2 and TRBJ1-1, with no clear D. V was shortened by 3 bases and J by 1 base, with 6 bases between the two germline ends. Germline CDR1 and CDR2: SGHAT and FQNNGV. The CDR3 runs to 13 residues. The CDR3 here is CASSFLQNTEAFF. The CDR3 region has the DNA TGTGCCAGCAGCTTCCTGCAGAACACTGAAGCTTTCTTT.

The chain employs TRBV5-6 and TRBJ1-3; the D gene is possibly TRBD1 (6 bases). This CDR3 is built from 15 residues. The V gene lost 4 bases and the J gene lost 1 base, with 12 bases spanning the gap. Per germline, CDR1 SGHDT and CDR2 YYEEEE. The CDR3 region is CASSVPTGSGNTIYF. In DNA form, the CDR3 reads TGTGCCAGCAGCGTTCCGACAGGTTCTGGAAACACCATATATTTT.

This sequence joins TRBV4-1 and TRBJ1-2; D is possibly TRBD1 (6 bases). V shed 0 bases and J shed 4 bases, with 21 bases lying between them. Germline values: CDR1 MGHRA, CDR2 YSYEKL. The CDR3 has 18 residues. For the CDR3, the DNA is TGCGCCAGCAGCCAAGATGTCGGCTCAGGGGCCCTTCTCTATGGCTACACCTTC. It encodes CASSQDVGSGALLYGYTF.

This clone appeared a few times. V is TRBV5-1 and J is TRBJ2-2, with 8 bases aligning to TRBD2. The CDR3 totals 15 residues. V shed 0 bases and J 4 bases; nucleotides not matched to a gene: 2. The germline V gene encodes CDR1 SGHRS and CDR2 YFSETQ. CDR3 sequence reads: CASSLVGRGTGELFF. DNA for the CDR3: TGCGCCAGCAGCTTGGTCGGGAGGGGCACCGGGGAGCTGTTTTTT.

The gene calls are TRBV7-9 and TRBJ1-4; D remains ambiguous. CDR1 and CDR2 from the germline V gene are SEHNR and FQNEAQ (reference sequence). Trimming pared 5 bases from V and 8 bases from J, leaving 12 bases between. This CDR3 has 13 amino acids. CDR3 protein: CASSLVEGEKLFF. The CDR3 nucleotides read TGTGCCAGCAGCCTGGTGGAGGGAGAAAAACTGTTTTTT.

V usage is TRBV7-2 and J usage is TRBJ2-7, with 7 nucleotides matching TRBD1. The germline gives CDR1 SGHTA, CDR2 FQGNSA. Trimming removed 5 bases from V and 2 bases from J; junction bases left unmatched: 9. The CDR3 is 15 amino acids. The CDR3: CASSPPTGKTYEQYF. In DNA, the CDR3 is TGTGCCAGCAGCCCACCGACAGGGAAAACCTACGAGCAGTACTTC.

The chain is built from TRBV10-3 and TRBJ2-3; a weak D match, TRBD2 (5 bases). CDR3 length: 14 amino acids. The V and J ends lost 4 bases and 0 bases respectively, with 8 bases between them. Germline assignment: CDR1 ENHRY and CDR2 SYGVKD. DNA of the CDR3: TGTGCCATCAGTGCGACTACTAGCACAGATACGCAGTATTTT. Protein: CAISATTSTDTQYF.

The chain combines TRBV6-4 with TRBJ2-3, with TRBD2 matching over 9 bases. The CDR3 consists of 16 residues. Germline loops: CDR1 MRHNA, CDR2 SNTAGT. V was clipped by 5 bases and J by 2 bases; unmatched bases: 8. The CDR3 region has the DNA TGTGCCAGCAGTTCCCTGAAGCGGGAGGCCACAGATACGCAGTATTTT. Translated: CASSSLKREATDTQYF.

The chain carries TRBV29-1 and TRBJ1-1; 8 bases are shared with TRBD1. The CDR3 has 16 amino acids. Germline V gene data show CDR1 as SQVTM and CDR2 as ANQGSEA. The V gene end was trimmed by 3 bases and the J gene end by 1 base; junction bases not matched to a gene: 10. The CDR3 DNA is TGCAGCGTTGAGGGGAACAGGGGGGCCGAGAACACTGAAGCTTTCTTT. It encodes CSVEGNRGAENTEAFF.

The chain is built from TRBV11-3 and TRBJ2-2; 7 nucleotides agree with TRBD2. Germline assignment: CDR1 SGHNT and CDR2 YENEEA. V shed 1 base and J 0 bases; nucleotides not matched to a gene: 14. This CDR3 spans 20 amino acids. The DNA for the CDR3 is TGTGCCAGCAGCTTAGTCCTCCCGACAGCTAGCGGAGCGAACACCGGGGAGCTGTTTTTT. It specifies CASSLVLPTASGANTGELFF.

The chain has TRBV5-6 and TRBJ2-3; TRBD2 agrees at 7 bases. This CDR3 region has 15 residues. The J segment lost 1 base and the V segment lost 7 bases, leaving 9 bases of the junction unmatched. Germline V gives CDR1 SGHDT, CDR2 YYEEEE. CDR3 DNA sequence: TGTGCCAGCGCCGAGGGCGGGAGCGGCACAGATACGCAGTATTTT. The encoded protein is CASAEGGSGTDTQYF.

This sequence joins TRBV11-2 and TRBJ2-1; 12 bases fit TRBD2. Germline V CDR1 and CDR2: SGHAT, FQNNGV. The CDR3 has 17 residues. J lost 12 bases, V lost 2 bases, and 14 bases had no gene match. The CDR3 is CASSLQIGASGRATQFF. The CDR3 DNA is TGTGCCAGCAGCTTACAAATCGGGGCTAGCGGGAGGGCCACGCAGTTCTTC.

This clone was detected once. This rearrangement joins TRBV5-1 to TRBJ1-1, with D unclear. The V gene lost 1 base and the J gene lost 2 bases, with 6 bases spanning the gap. The CDR3 consists of 13 residues. Germline CDR1 and CDR2: SGHRS and YFSETQ. For the CDR3, the DNA is TGCGCCAGCAGCTTGCAAGGAAACACTGAAGCTTTCTTT. Translated: CASSLQGNTEAFF.

The chain is built from TRBV30 and TRBJ2-7, with D perhaps matching TRBD2 (5 bases). V lost 2 bases and J lost 6, with 11 bases in between. Germline V gene lookup returns CDR1 GTSNPN and CDR2 SVGIG (reference sequence). The CDR3 totals 12 residues. The CDR3 region has the DNA TGTGCCTGGAGTATCACGGGAAGCGAGCAGTACTTC. Translation gives CAWSITGSEQYF.

The chain uses TRBV7-2 and TRBJ2-1, with 12 bases that match TRBD2. The J segment lost 12 bases and the V segment lost 5 bases, leaving 5 bases of the junction unmatched. Per germline, CDR1 SGHTA and CDR2 FQGNSA. This CDR3 spans 13 amino acids. The CDR3 reads CASSPTSGRGQFF. Here the CDR3 DNA reads TGTGCCAGCAGCCCGACTAGCGGGAGAGGGCAGTTCTTC.

In DNA form, the CDR3 reads TGTGCCTGGAGTCCTCAGGGGCCCACTGAAGCTTTCTTT. Encoded protein: CAWSPQGPTEAFF. This rearrangement joins TRBV30 to TRBJ1-1, with D tentatively TRBD1 (6 bases). V lost 2 bases to trimming and J lost 4 bases, with 11 bases between them. CDR3 size: 13 residues. Germline lookup yields CDR1 GTSNPN and CDR2 SVGIG (reference sequence).

This sequence joins TRBV2 and TRBJ2-7; the match to TRBD1 covers 9 bases. V gave up 5 bases and J gave up 6 bases; unmatched junction bases: 8. CDR1 and CDR2 from the germline V gene are SNHLY and FYNNEI. The CDR3 sequence is 14 residues long. The DNA of the CDR3 is TGTGCCAGCAGTTTCCAGGACAGGGGAGCCGAGCAGTACTTC. Translation gives CASSFQDRGAEQYF.

The genes are TRBV5-4 and TRBJ2-1; D not certain. The CDR3 runs to 14 residues. Trimming took 0 bases from V and 5 from J, leaving 9 bases between them. From germline, CDR1 is SGHNT and CDR2 YYREEE (reference sequence). CDR3 bases: TGTGCCAGCAGCTTGGGCGGCAAAAACAATGAGCAGTTCTTC. This translates into CASSLGGKNNEQFF.

This chain links TRBV6-7 with TRBJ2-4; D is ambiguous. TRBV6-7 falls under the ORF class, with uncertain function. CDR3 length equals 15 residues. Trimming stripped 0 bases from V and 6 bases from J, with 12 bases between. The CDR3 DNA reads as TGTGCCAGCAGTTACTCACGACTCGCCTCAAACATTCAGTACTTC. Protein: CASSYSRLASNIQYF.

V is TRBV27 and J is TRBJ2-7; 10 bases match TRBD2. The CDR3 extends over 15 amino acids. Germline V gene data show CDR1 as MNHEY and CDR2 as SMNVEV (reference sequence). The junction had 8 bases not matched to a gene; V was cut back by 5 bases and J by 4 bases. The CDR3 is CASSPSPSGRYEQYF. The CDR3 DNA reads TGTGCCAGCAGTCCCTCGCCTAGCGGGAGATACGAGCAGTACTTC.

The V call is TRBV5-1, the J call TRBJ2-2, with 10 positions matching TRBD1. Germline V gene sequence: CDR1 SGHRS, CDR2 YFSETQ. With 0 bases clipped from V and 6 bases from J, the junction kept 5 bases outside the gene matches. The CDR3 spans 16 residues. CDR3 residues: CASSLASGTGAGELFF. CDR3 DNA sequence: TGCGCCAGCAGCTTGGCCTCCGGGACAGGGGCCGGGGAGCTGTTTTTT.

CDR3 DNA: TGTGCCAGCAGCGTGGGACAGGGGGCTCAAAAACTGTTTTTT. Its protein is CASSVGQGAQKLFF. J is TRBJ1-4 and V is TRBV9; 12 bases align to TRBD1. CDR3 length: 14 residues. Germline CDR1 and CDR2: SGDLS and YYNGEE. V gave up 2 bases and J gave up 9 bases; unmatched junction bases: 2.

This chain uses TRBV28 with TRBJ1-6; tentative D call: TRBD1 (6 bases). Germline CDR1 MDHEN, CDR2 SYDVKM. The CDR3 is made up of 14 amino acids. Trimming pared 5 bases from V and 6 bases from J, leaving 11 bases between. The CDR3 DNA follows: TGTGCCAGCAGTGCGGGACACACTAATTCACCCCTCCACTTT. Amino acids: CASSAGHTNSPLHF. The variable domain in full, completed from reference TRBV28 and TRBJ1-6, reads DVKVTQSSRYLVKRTGEKVFLECVQDMDHENMFWYRQDPGLGLRLIYFSYDVKMKEKGDIPEGYSVSREKKERFSLILESASTNQTSMYLCASSAGHTNSPLHFGNGTRLTVT.

This clone came up a few times. The J gene is TRBJ1-2, the V gene TRBV29-1, with TRBD1 identical over 7 bases. CDR3 length: 12 amino acids. V gave up 6 bases and J gave up 7 bases; unmatched junction bases: 8. Looked up from germline, CDR1 is SQVTM and CDR2 is ANQGSEA. The CDR3, as DNA: TGCAGCGTCGGCAGGGGGACTGGTGGCTACACCTTC. Translating it yields CSVGRGTGGYTF.

J is TRBJ1-1 and V is TRBV30; weak D call: TRBD1 (5 bases). V shed 0 bases and J shed 3 bases, with 17 bases lying between them. Germline V CDR1 and CDR2: GTSNPN, SVGIG (reference sequence). The CDR3 covers 16 residues. The CDR3 nucleotides read TGTGCCTGGAGTGTAAGGTTGGTGGGGGGGGACACTGAAGCTTTCTTT. It yields the protein CAWSVRLVGGDTEAFF.